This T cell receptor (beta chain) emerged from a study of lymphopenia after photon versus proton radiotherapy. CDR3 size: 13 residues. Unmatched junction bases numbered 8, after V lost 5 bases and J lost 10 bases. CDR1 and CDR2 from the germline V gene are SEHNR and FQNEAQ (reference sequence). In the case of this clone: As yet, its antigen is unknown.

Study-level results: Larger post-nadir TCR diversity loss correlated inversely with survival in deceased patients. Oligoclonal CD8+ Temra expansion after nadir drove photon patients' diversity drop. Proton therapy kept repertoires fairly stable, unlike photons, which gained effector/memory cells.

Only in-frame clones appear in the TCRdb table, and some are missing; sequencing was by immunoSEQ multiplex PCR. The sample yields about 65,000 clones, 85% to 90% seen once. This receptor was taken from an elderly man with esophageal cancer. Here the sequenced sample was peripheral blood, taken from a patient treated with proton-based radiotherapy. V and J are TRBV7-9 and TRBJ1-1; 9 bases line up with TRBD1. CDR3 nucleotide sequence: TGTGCCAGCAGCCTCCGGGACAGGGCCGCAGCTTTCTTT. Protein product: CASSLRDRAAAFF. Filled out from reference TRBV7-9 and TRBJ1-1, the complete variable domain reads DTGVSQNPRHKITKRGQNVTFRCDPISEHNRLYWYRQTLGQGPEFLTYFQNEAQLEKSRLLSDRFSAERPKGSFSTLEIQRTEQGDSAMYLCASSLRDRAAAFFGQGTRLTVV.